What follows are 4 T cell receptor beta chains derived from one specimen sequenced in a study of T cell responses to AZD1222 COVID-19 vaccine. The protocol was immunoSEQ multiplex PCR, while the TCRdb copy is restricted to in-frame clones and leaves out a portion. The sample shows approximately 160,000 clones, 70% to 90% of them seen only once. The specimen was peripheral blood, collected on day 0 of MenACWY control vaccination. The source is an adult in good health.

In DNA form, the CDR3 reads TGCGCCAGCAGCCAAGCCCGGGGCCAAAACATTCAGTACTTC. As protein: CASSQARGQNIQYF. The rearrangement joins TRBV4-3 to TRBJ2-4; D is tentatively TRBD1 or TRBD2 (5 bases each). V was trimmed by 1 base and J by 5 bases, leaving 9 bases between them. This CDR3 region has 14 residues. CDR1 is LGHNA and CDR2 is YSLEER in the germline V gene.

V usage is TRBV12-2 and J usage is TRBJ1-1. TRBV12-2 is a listed pseudogene. The CDR3 has 14 residues. The CDR3 here is CASRLRRMNTEAFF. CDR3 sequence (DNA): TGTGCAAGTCGCCTGAGACGAATGAACACTGAAGCTTTCTTT.

The gene calls are TRBV5-1 and TRBJ2-2; TRBD2 aligns across 8 bases. Trimming removed 3 bases from V and 2 bases from J; junction bases left unmatched: 6. This CDR3 is built from 16 residues. The germline V gene has CDR1 SGHRS and CDR2 YFSETQ. CDR3 DNA sequence: TGCGCCAGCAGCTCGGGACTAGTCGGAAACACCGGGGAGCTGTTTTTT. Its protein is CASSSGLVGNTGELFF.

The chain combines TRBV29-1 with TRBJ2-7; possibly TRBD1 or TRBD2 for D (5 bases each). From germline, CDR1 is SQVTM and CDR2 ANQGSEA. The V end was cut by 5 bases, the J end by 0 bases, with 20 bases between. CDR3 length equals 16 residues. CDR3 sequence: CSVRGGDAGSSYEQYF. CDR3 bases: TGCAGCGTTCGGGGTGGAGACGCAGGGAGCTCCTACGAGCAGTACTTC.